A single sample is the source of the 5 T cell receptor beta chains below, sequenced in a study of radiotherapy plus CTLA-4 blockade in lung cancer. Libraries were prepared by immunoSEQ multiplex PCR; TCRdb keeps only in-frame clonotypes and omits some of them. Of approximately 95,000 clones in the sample, around 83% are singletons; the top ten hold approximately 3.4%. The sample consisted of peripheral blood, taken from a patient treated with radiotherapy plus ipilimumab. The receptors were gathered from a human donor with non-small cell lung cancer who had a partial response to radiotherapy plus ipilimumab.

The V gene is TRBV9, the J gene TRBJ2-7; weak D call: TRBD2 (6 bases). Germline values: CDR1 SGDLS, CDR2 YYNGEE. CDR3 length equals 15 residues. Between the trimmed V and J ends, which lost 0 bases and 4 bases, there was a span of 14 bases. Here the CDR3 DNA reads TGTGCCAGCAGCGTAGAGGCCGGGGGACTTTACGAGCAGTACTTC. This gives the protein CASSVEAGGLYEQYF.

The rearrangement links TRBV6-6 to TRBJ2-3, with 12 bases fitting TRBD2. Germline lookup yields CDR1 MNHNY and CDR2 SVGAGI (reference sequence). Trimming removed 4 bases from V and 3 bases from J; junction bases left unmatched: 2. CDR3 size: 15 residues. CDR3 protein: CASSLTSGSTDTQYF. The CDR3 bases are TGTGCCAGCAGTTTGACTAGCGGGAGTACAGATACGCAGTATTTT.

The chain couples TRBV10-1 to TRBJ2-3; 9 positions match TRBD2. This CDR3 comprises 16 residues. The germline gives CDR1 WNHNN, CDR2 SYGVQD (reference sequence). With V trimmed by 3 bases and J by 6 bases, 10 bases remained unmatched. In DNA, the CDR3 is TGCGCCAGCAGTGATGTAGTAGCGGGAGTAGGGGATACGCAGTATTTT. It codes for CASSDVVAGVGDTQYF.

The V gene is TRBV7-8, the J gene TRBJ2-2, with 7 bases aligning to TRBD1. The V and J ends lost 2 bases and 4 bases, in that order; junction bases with no gene match: 10. Germline CDR1 and CDR2: SGHVS and FQNEAQ. This CDR3 spans 17 amino acids. In DNA form, the CDR3 reads TGTGCCAGCAGCTTAAGGGCGAGACAGGGCGCCACCGGGGAGCTGTTTTTT. Protein sequence: CASSLRARQGATGELFF.

The V gene is TRBV5-1, the J gene TRBJ2-1, with 7 bases lining up with TRBD1. Germline V gene data show CDR1 as SGHRS and CDR2 as YFSETQ. Trimming at V came to 6 bases and at J to 5 bases, leaving 11 bases not matched to a gene. The CDR3 runs to 15 residues. This chain's CDR3 is CASNRRGPSDNEQFF. CDR3 nucleotide sequence: TGCGCCAGCAACCGAAGGGGGCCGTCGGACAATGAGCAGTTCTTC.